This is a list of T cell receptor beta chains from one sample in a study of identical twins. MiXCR, run by TCRdb on the 5' RACE reads, gives a single entry per CDR3 protein. The repertoire holds around 690,000 distinct CDR3 sequences, with 20% to 25% as singletons. This same sample was also part of a study on T cells expressing NK-cell markers.

Sequencing was performed on PBMCs. These TCRs come from a woman aged 18-29 years in good health. CDR3s include the opening cysteine and the closing phenylalanine or tryptophan. The D gene is left open where the match is weak. Size values are once, few and many counts, or a class for expanded clones, and some rows have none.

cdr3_nt cdr3_aa v_call clone_size j_call d_call
TGCAGTGCTAGCGAATATAGCAATCAGCCCCAGCATTTT CSASEYSNQPQHF TRBV20-1 many TRBJ1-5 NA
TGTGCCAGCAGCTTTTCTCAGGTTTCACGGATGAACACTGAAGCTTTCTTT CASSFSQVSRMNTEAFF TRBV11-2 NA TRBJ1-1 NA
TGTGCCAGCAGTTACGATCCGTACCCTCCGTATGGCTACACCTTC CASSYDPYPPYGYTF TRBV6-5 few TRBJ1-2 NA
TGTGCCAGCACCAACAGAAGACAGGGGGTTTTCTACGAGCAGTACTTC CASTNRRQGVFYEQYF TRBV27 few TRBJ2-7 TRBD1
TGCAGTGCTAGACAGGGGCACACAGATACGCAGTATTTT CSARQGHTDTQYF TRBV20-1 many TRBJ2-3 NA
TGTGCCAGCAGTTACGTCCGTTACAATGAGCAGTTCTTC CASSYVRYNEQFF TRBV6-5 NA TRBJ2-1 NA
TGTGCCAGCAGGCCAAGACAGGGGGCCTACAATGAGCAGTTCTTC CASRPRQGAYNEQFF TRBV12-3/TRBV12-4 NA TRBJ2-1 TRBD1
TGTGCCATCAGTGCAGGGACAGGTGACGGGGAGCTGTTTTTT CAISAGTGDGELFF TRBV10-3 many TRBJ2-2 TRBD1
TGTGCCAGCAGCTTATCCTGGAAAGGGAACACTGAAGCTTTCTTT CASSLSWKGNTEAFF TRBV7-2 few TRBJ1-1 NA
TGCGCCAGCAGCCAAGGGGCTAGCGGTACCTACGAGCAGTACTTC CASSQGASGTYEQYF TRBV4-3 once TRBJ2-7 TRBD2
TGCGCCAGCAGGCGGACGGATAGCTCCTACGAGCAGTACTTC CASRRTDSSYEQYF TRBV5-1 NA TRBJ2-7 NA
TGTGCCAGCGCGACAGGGGATCCCTCTAGGCAGTACTTC CASATGDPSRQYF TRBV6-6 NA TRBJ2-7 TRBD1
TGTGCCAGCAGTGACGGACAGGGGGCTCCAGATACGCAGTATTTT CASSDGQGAPDTQYF TRBV6-4 many TRBJ2-3 TRBD1
TGTGCCAGCTCTGGGGCGGGGGGCATAGGAGAGCAGTTCTTC CASSGAGGIGEQFF TRBV9 NA TRBJ2-1 TRBD2
TGTGCCAGCAGGATAGCAACAGATACGCAGTATTTT CASRIATDTQYF TRBV6-1 many TRBJ2-3 NA